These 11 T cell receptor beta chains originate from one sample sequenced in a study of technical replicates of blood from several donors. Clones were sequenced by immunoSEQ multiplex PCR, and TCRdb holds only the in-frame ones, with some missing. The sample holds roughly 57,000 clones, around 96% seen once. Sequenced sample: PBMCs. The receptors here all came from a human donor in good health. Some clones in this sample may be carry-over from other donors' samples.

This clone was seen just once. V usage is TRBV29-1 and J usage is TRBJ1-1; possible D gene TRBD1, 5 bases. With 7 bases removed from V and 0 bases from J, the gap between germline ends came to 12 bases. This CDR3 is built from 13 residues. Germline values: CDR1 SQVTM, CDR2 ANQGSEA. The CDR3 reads CSGLSGLNTEAFF. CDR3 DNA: TGCAGCGGACTTTCAGGGCTGAACACTGAAGCTTTCTTT.

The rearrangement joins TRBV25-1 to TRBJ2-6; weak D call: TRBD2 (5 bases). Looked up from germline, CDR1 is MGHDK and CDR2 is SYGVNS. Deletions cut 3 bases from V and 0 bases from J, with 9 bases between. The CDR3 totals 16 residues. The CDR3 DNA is TGTGCCAGCAGTGACGCGGGTGACTCTGGGGCCAACGTCCTGACTTTC. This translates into CASSDAGDSGANVLTF.

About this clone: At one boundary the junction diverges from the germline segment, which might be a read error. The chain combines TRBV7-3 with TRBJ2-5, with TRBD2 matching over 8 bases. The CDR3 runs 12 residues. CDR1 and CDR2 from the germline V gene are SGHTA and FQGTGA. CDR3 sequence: CASSFPGSGRDF. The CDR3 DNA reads TGTGCCAGCAGCTTCCCCGGGAGCGGGAGAGACTTC.

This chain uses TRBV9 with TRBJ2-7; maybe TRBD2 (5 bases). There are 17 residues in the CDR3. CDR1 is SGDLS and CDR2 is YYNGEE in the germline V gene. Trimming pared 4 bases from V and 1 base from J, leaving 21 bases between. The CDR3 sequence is CASSPRVGGFKSYEQYF. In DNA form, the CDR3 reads TGTGCCAGCAGCCCACGGGTGGGCGGGTTTAAATCCTACGAGCAGTACTTC.

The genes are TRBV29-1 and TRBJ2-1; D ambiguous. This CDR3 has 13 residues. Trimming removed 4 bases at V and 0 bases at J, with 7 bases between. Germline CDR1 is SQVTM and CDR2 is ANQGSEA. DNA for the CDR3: TGCAGCGTTGGTTATAGCTCCTACAATGAGCAGTTCTTC. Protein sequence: CSVGYSSYNEQFF.

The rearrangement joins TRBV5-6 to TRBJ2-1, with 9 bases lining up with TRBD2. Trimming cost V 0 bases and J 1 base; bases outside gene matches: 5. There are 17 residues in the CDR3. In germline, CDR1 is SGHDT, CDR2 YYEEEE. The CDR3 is CASSLEYSGRSYNEQFF. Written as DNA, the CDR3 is TGTGCCAGCAGCTTGGAATACAGCGGGAGGTCCTACAATGAGCAGTTCTTC.

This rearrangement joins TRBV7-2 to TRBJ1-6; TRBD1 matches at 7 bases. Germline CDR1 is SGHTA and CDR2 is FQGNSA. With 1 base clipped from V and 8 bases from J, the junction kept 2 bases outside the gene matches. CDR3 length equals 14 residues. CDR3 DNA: TGTGCCAGCAGCTTAGGAGGGGGCGATTCACCCCTCCACTTT. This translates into CASSLGGGDSPLHF.

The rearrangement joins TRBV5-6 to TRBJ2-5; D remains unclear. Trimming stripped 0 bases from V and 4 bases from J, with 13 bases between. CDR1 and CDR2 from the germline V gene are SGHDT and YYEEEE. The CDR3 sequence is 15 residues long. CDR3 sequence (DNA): TGTGCCAGCAGCTTGGCACCAGGCCGCGCAGAGACCCAGTACTTC. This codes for CASSLAPGRAETQYF.

This chain's CDR3 is CASSLTGGVNTEAFF. The CDR3 region has the DNA TGTGCCAGCAGCTTAACAGGGGGCGTGAACACTGAAGCTTTCTTT. This rearrangement joins TRBV7-2 to TRBJ1-1; 9 bases match TRBD1. V shed 2 bases, J shed 0 bases, and the junction held 1 base outside the gene matches. From germline, CDR1 is SGHTA and CDR2 FQGNSA. The CDR3 contains 15 residues.

This CDR3 reads CFTSTGNTEAFF. The CDR3 region has the DNA TGTTTCACATCGACAGGGAACACTGAAGCTTTCTTT. This sequence joins TRBV6-5 and TRBJ1-1; tentatively, D is TRBD1 (6 bases). The CDR3 runs 12 residues. CDR1 MNHEY and CDR2 SVGAGI come from the germline V gene.

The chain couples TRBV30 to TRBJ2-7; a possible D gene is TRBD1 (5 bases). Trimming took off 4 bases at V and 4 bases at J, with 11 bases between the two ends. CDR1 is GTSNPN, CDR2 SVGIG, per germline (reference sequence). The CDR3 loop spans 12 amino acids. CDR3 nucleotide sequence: TGTGCCTGGAACACAGGAAAATACGAGCAGTACTTC. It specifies CAWNTGKYEQYF.